This entry is about one T cell receptor (beta chain). This specimen comes from a study of blood T cell repertoires in COVID-19. Trimming cost V 10 bases and J 3 bases, with 13 bases left between them. CDR3 length: 13 amino acids. Per the germline V gene, CDR1 is LNHDA and CDR2 is SQIVND (reference sequence). Sequenced by immunoSEQ multiplex PCR; TCRdb stores in-frame clones only, minus some. The sample contains 110,000 or so clones, 75% to 90% of which appear only once. The chain has TRBV19 and TRBJ1-5, with a tentative D call TRBD1 (5 bases). This TCR came from a human donor in a cohort sampled during active COVID-19. Source material: peripheral blood. The chain's CDR3 is CATVGQFNQPQHF. The CDR3 region has the DNA TGTGCCACTGTGGGGCAGTTCAATCAGCCCCAGCATTTT.